This T cell receptor (beta chain) was retrieved from a study of PD-L1 blockade in urothelial cancer. As for the study in general: Previous chemotherapy exposure amounted to 0 to 3 regimens for patients. Blood drawn 3 weeks (second dose) and 6 weeks after treatment start was analyzed.

Sequenced by immunoSEQ multiplex PCR; TCRdb stores in-frame clones only, minus some. The data show 17,000 or so clones, roughly 87% seen once. This TCR was recovered from a man aged 45-65 years with urothelial cancer. The sample in question was PBMCs, obtained around atezolizumab (anti-PD-L1) treatment.

CDR3 loop: CSASRGDTQYF. The CDR3 DNA is TGCAGTGCGTCCCGGGGGGATACGCAGTATTTT. The chain carries TRBV20-1 and TRBJ2-3; D is perhaps TRBD2 (6 bases). Per germline, CDR1 DFQATT and CDR2 SNEGSKA (reference sequence). The CDR3 sequence is 11 residues long. V shed 6 bases and J shed 6 bases, with 10 bases lying between them.